This is a list of T cell receptor beta chains from one sample in a study of T-cell reconstitution after alpha-beta-depleted transplantation in children. In TCRdb, the PCR reads were re-called with MiXCR into one record per CDR3 protein. The data contain fewer than 350,000 distinct CDR3 sequences, 11% of them singletons. The sequencing here drew on peripheral blood, taken 180 days after TCRalphabeta/CD19-depleted stem cell transplant. The receptors stem from a male patient aged 2 to 10 who had a stem cell transplant for chronic granulomatous disease, so the T cells may come from the graft donor. Both conserved end residues are part of each CDR3. The D gene is left open where the match is weak. Clone sizes are given selectively: once, few, many, or a class where the clone is expanded.

V: TRBV20-1
J: TRBJ2-5
D: TRBD1
size: many
DNA: TGCAGTGCTAGAGATTTAGGGACAGGGAAGTCAGAGACCCAGTACTTC
CDR3: CSARDLGTGKSETQYF

V: TRBV3-1
J: TRBJ2-2
D: TRBD2
size: .
DNA: TGTGCCAGCAGCCAAATAGCGGGAAGGCGGACCGGGGAGCTGTTTTTT
CDR3: CASSQIAGRRTGELFF

V: TRBV4-2
J: TRBJ1-1
D: .
size: many
DNA: TGTGCCAGCAGCCAAGTCGGGGGAGGTTTAATCAGGTCTGAAGCTTTCTTT
CDR3: CASSQVGGGLIRSEAFF

V: TRBV28
J: TRBJ1-5
D: .
size: many
DNA: TGTGCCAGCACCGCGTTCAGGGTTCAGCCCCAGCATTTT
CDR3: CASTAFRVQPQHF

V: TRBV29-1
J: TRBJ2-7
D: .
size: many
DNA: TGCAGCGTTACATTGGGCGGCGAGCAGTACTTC
CDR3: CSVTLGGEQYF

V: TRBV9
J: TRBJ1-5
D: TRBD1
size: many
DNA: TGTGCCAGCAGTGCACAGGGGTATAGCAATCAGCCCCAGCATTTT
CDR3: CASSAQGYSNQPQHF

V: TRBV20-1
J: TRBJ2-3
D: TRBD2
size: many
DNA: TGCAGTGCTCCCCGGACTAGTATCCCAGATACGCAGTATTTT
CDR3: CSAPRTSIPDTQYF

V: TRBV4-2
J: TRBJ2-1
D: TRBD2
size: many
DNA: TGTGCCAGCAGCCAGGCCAGGACTAGCGACCGATACAATGAGCAGTTCTTC
CDR3: CASSQARTSDRYNEQFF

V: TRBV7-8
J: TRBJ1-1
D: TRBD1
size: many
DNA: TGTGCCAGCAGCTTTAGGACAGGGCGGACTGAAGCTTTCTTT
CDR3: CASSFRTGRTEAFF

V: TRBV12-3/TRBV12-4
J: TRBJ2-2
D: .
size: many
DNA: TGTGCCAGCAGCCAACTGGGGTATTCCACCGGGGAGCTGTTTTTT
CDR3: CASSQLGYSTGELFF

V: TRBV5-1
J: TRBJ2-5
D: TRBD1
size: many
DNA: TGCGCCAGCAGCACGGGACAGGGGAGGGAGACCCAGTACTTC
CDR3: CASSTGQGRETQYF

V: TRBV4-1
J: TRBJ2-1
D: .
size: many
DNA: TGCGCCAGCAGCCAAGACGGTCGAGATGAGCAGTTCTTC
CDR3: CASSQDGRDEQFF

V: TRBV7-9
J: TRBJ2-7
D: TRBD1
size: few
DNA: TGTGCCAGCGAGTACGGGACAGCCCCCTACGAGCAGTACTTC
CDR3: CASEYGTAPYEQYF

V: TRBV12-3/TRBV12-4
J: TRBJ2-5
D: .
size: many
DNA: TGTGCCAGCAGGGGGGCCGCGGGCTTC
CDR3: CASRGAAGF

V: TRBV29-1
J: TRBJ2-3
D: TRBD1
size: many
DNA: TGCAGCGTCCGAAATACAGGGGGCGGGACAGATACGCAGTATTTT
CDR3: CSVRNTGGGTDTQYF

V: TRBV7-3
J: TRBJ2-1
D: .
size: many
DNA: TGTGCCAGCAGCTTAATGGGATCGGGAAGCTCCTACAATGAGCAGTTCTTC
CDR3: CASSLMGSGSSYNEQFF

V: TRBV9
J: TRBJ2-2
D: TRBD1
size: many
DNA: TGTGCCAGCAGCACCCGGGACAGGGCGAACACCGGGGAGCTGTTTTTT
CDR3: CASSTRDRANTGELFF

V: TRBV6-5
J: TRBJ2-1
D: .
size: many
DNA: TGTGCCAGCAGTTACTTGACTAGCAATGAGCAGTTCTTC
CDR3: CASSYLTSNEQFF

V: TRBV27
J: TRBJ2-4
D: TRBD1
size: many
DNA: TGTGCCAGCACCCAGGACAGGGTCCGGTGCTTC
CDR3: CASTQDRVRCF

V: TRBV18
J: TRBJ2-3
D: .
size: .
DNA: TGTGCCAGCTCGACTGGACTCGACATCACAGATACGCAGTATTTT
CDR3: CASSTGLDITDTQYF

V: TRBV18
J: TRBJ2-2
D: TRBD2
size: many
DNA: TGTGCCAGCTCACTCCGAGGACTAGCGGGAGGCAACACCGGGGAGCTGTTTTTT
CDR3: CASSLRGLAGGNTGELFF

V: TRBV11-2
J: TRBJ2-1
D: TRBD2
size: many
DNA: TGTGCCAGCAGCTCCAGGGCTAGCGGTCAGATAGGGCATGAGCAGTTCTTC
CDR3: CASSSRASGQIGHEQFF

V: TRBV7-2
J: TRBJ2-7
D: .
size: many
DNA: TGTGCCAGCAGCTTAACTGGCTACGTACGCCCCTACGAGCAGTACTTC
CDR3: CASSLTGYVRPYEQYF